This entry describes one T cell receptor (beta chain). Its antigen remains unknown. The sample is drawn from a study of T cell responses to AZD1222 COVID-19 vaccine. V shed 0 bases and J shed 0 bases, with 9 bases lying between them. The germline V gene has CDR1 LGHNA and CDR2 YSLEER. The CDR3 length is 16 residues. Regarding the study as a whole: Vaccine-related CD4 TCRs covered spike, predominating at 160-218 and 743-854. Samples come after the peak T cell response, not at day 14. AZD1222 recipients seropositive at baseline numbered only five to seven. Donors, mostly white British, included more females; clonal diversity was possibly underestimated.

The method was immunoSEQ multiplex PCR; TCRdb's version includes in-frame clones alone and lacks a portion of them. The sample lists around 100,000 clones; 88% were seen once. The TCR originated in an adult in good health. The sample was peripheral blood, taken on day 0 of AZD1222 vaccination. The chain couples TRBV4-3 to TRBJ2-1; D is uncertain. The CDR3 is CASSQDEISSYNEQFF. The CDR3 nucleotides read TGCGCCAGCAGCCAAGATGAAATCAGCTCCTACAATGAGCAGTTCTTC.